Listed here is a single T cell receptor (beta chain). Its cognate antigen is unknown. This may be a read error, as it is one base from a much larger clone. The time point denotes: pre-sensitization, week 0. Treatment reported: therapeutic diphenylcyclopropenone sensitization with weekly scalp DPC. These data are taken from a study of human T cells and chemical hapten exposure. Study summary: Minor pooled library volume differences mainly drove per-sample TCR yield variation. Findings and caveats of the study: Controls formed significantly fewer large CDR3 similarity clusters than expanded TCRs did. Alopecia was present in the donors, so their immune response may differ from healthy people's.

In germline, CDR1 is ENHRY, CDR2 SYGVKD. There are 14 residues in the CDR3. Individual cDNA molecules had unique molecular identifiers attached to them by the library. TCRdb independently ran MiXCR on the RACE reads; one entry per CDR3 protein. The table records tens of thousands of distinct CDR3 sequences, roughly 7.2% of them present only once. This TCR came from a woman between 50 and 59 years old with alopecia areata. Some clones in this sample may be carry-over from other donors' samples. The sample was whole blood, taken in connection with sensitization to the hapten diphenylcyclopropenone (DPC). The chain links TRBV10-3 to TRBJ1-5; maybe TRBD1 (5 bases). DNA for the CDR3: TGTGCCATTGGAACTGGGGCAGGCAATCAGACCCAGCATTTT. It translates to CAIGTGAGNQTQHF.